This is a list of T cell receptor beta chains from one sample in a study of Ad26.COV2.S vaccination and SARS-CoV-2 variants. Some clones are missing from TCRdb's copy, which holds only in-frame ones; the method was immunoSEQ multiplex PCR. Here the sample spans about 350,000 clones, 86% being singletons. The source material was peripheral blood, sampled in a trial of Ad26.COV2.S vaccine versus placebo. The receptors come from a person aged 18-60 years who received the Ad26.COV2.S COVID-19 vaccine or a placebo. CDR3s include the opening cysteine and the closing phenylalanine or tryptophan. Fields, in order: V gene, J gene, CDR3 protein.

V: TRBV28
J: TRBJ1-3
CDR3: CASSSSGTSRPGNTIYF

V: TRBV21-1
J: TRBJ1-2
CDR3: CASSARAEEGGGSYGYTF

V: TRBV4-1
J: TRBJ2-1
CDR3: CASSQVDMGLSSYNEQFF

V: TRBV7-9
J: TRBJ2-2
CDR3: CASSLDSNTGELFF

V: TRBV7-2
J: TRBJ1-6
CDR3: CASSPGRDRESPLHF

V: TRBV20-1
J: TRBJ1-6
CDR3: CSATGNSPLHF

V: TRBV7-9
J: TRBJ2-1
CDR3: CASSLVGAAQYNEQFF

V: TRBV9
J: TRBJ2-3
CDR3: CASTSKDTQYF

V: TRBV12-3/TRBV12-4
J: TRBJ2-5
CDR3: CASRFGGWETQYF

V: TRBV5-1
J: TRBJ1-1
CDR3: CASSLSRPGPTEAFF

V: TRBV19
J: TRBJ2-1
CDR3: CASSPTPGWGPNEQFF

V: TRBV18
J: TRBJ1-3
CDR3: CASSSSYGTAGNTIYF

V: TRBV6-5
J: TRBJ1-2
CDR3: CASTGAGNYGYTF

V: TRBV5-1
J: TRBJ2-7
CDR3: CASSSTGKGIYEQYF

V: TRBV19
J: TRBJ2-7
CDR3: CATGQGPWEQYF

V: TRBV10-3
J: TRBJ2-1
CDR3: CAIRGQGANEQFF

V: TRBV10-3
J: TRBJ2-7
CDR3: CAISESVDSYEQYF

V: TRBV27
J: TRBJ1-2
CDR3: CASSLSRPSYGYTF

V: TRBV9
J: TRBJ2-1
CDR3: CASSTSGESYNEQFF

V: TRBV27
J: TRBJ2-7
CDR3: CASKSPSEGYEQYF

V: TRBV6-2/TRBV6-3
J: TRBJ1-1
CDR3: CASSQRGNTEAFF

V: TRBV19
J: TRBJ1-2
CDR3: CASSIQTGGYGYTF

V: TRBV7-9
J: TRBJ1-2
CDR3: CASSPWGNSVYGYTF

V: TRBV19
J: TRBJ2-7
CDR3: CASSEGDYRDEQYF

V: TRBV7-8
J: TRBJ2-7
CDR3: CASSKRWTGREGYEQYF

V: TRBV5-1
J: TRBJ2-1
CDR3: CASSPSRGTGVNEQFF

V: TRBV18
J: TRBJ2-1
CDR3: CASSPRSSYNEQFF

V: TRBV2
J: TRBJ1-2
CDR3: CASRVEANYGYTF

V: TRBV19
J: TRBJ2-5
CDR3: CASSMGTLLPEETQYF

V: TRBV27
J: TRBJ1-1
CDR3: CASSFNRGMAFF

V: TRBV24-1
J: TRBJ2-1
CDR3: CATSDLQPGYNEQFF

V: TRBV6-1
J: TRBJ2-4
CDR3: CASSDDTGNRAKNIQYF

V: TRBV5-1
J: TRBJ2-7
CDR3: CASSLTGQTYEQYF

V: TRBV19
J: TRBJ1-4
CDR3: CASSTFDGATNEKLFF

V: TRBV4-3
J: TRBJ2-1
CDR3: CASSQVPERDIPYNEQFF

V: TRBV18
J: TRBJ1-1
CDR3: CASSPAGGENEAFF

V: TRBV2
J: TRBJ1-4
CDR3: CASSDSPGRAEKLFF

V: TRBV4-1
J: TRBJ2-7
CDR3: CASSLEGTYEQYF

V: TRBV7-2
J: TRBJ2-7
CDR3: CASSQGRLAGVSKQYF

V: TRBV2
J: TRBJ2-2
CDR3: CASRIGAGELFF

V: TRBV5-1
J: TRBJ2-1
CDR3: CASSSRFSSGRKGDEQFF

V: TRBV9
J: TRBJ2-1
CDR3: CASSAPSGTKRDEQFF

V: TRBV19
J: TRBJ2-1
CDR3: CASTGGPTYNEQFF

V: TRBV18
J: TRBJ2-2
CDR3: CASSPGGIGELFF

V: TRBV18
J: TRBJ1-2
CDR3: CASSPWQTRGYTF